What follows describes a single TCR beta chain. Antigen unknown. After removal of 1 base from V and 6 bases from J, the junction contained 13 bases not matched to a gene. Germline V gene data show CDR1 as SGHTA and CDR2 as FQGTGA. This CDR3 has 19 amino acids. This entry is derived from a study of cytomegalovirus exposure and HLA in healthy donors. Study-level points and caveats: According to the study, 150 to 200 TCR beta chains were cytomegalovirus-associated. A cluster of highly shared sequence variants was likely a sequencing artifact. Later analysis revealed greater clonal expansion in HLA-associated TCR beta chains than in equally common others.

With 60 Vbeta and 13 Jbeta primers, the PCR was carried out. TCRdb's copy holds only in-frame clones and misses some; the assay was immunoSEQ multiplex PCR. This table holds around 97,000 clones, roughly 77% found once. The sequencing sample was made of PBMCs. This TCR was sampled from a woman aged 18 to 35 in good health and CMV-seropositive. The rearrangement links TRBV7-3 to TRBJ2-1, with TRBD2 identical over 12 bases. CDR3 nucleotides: TGTGCCAGCAGCTTAATAACGCAGGCTAGCGGGAGGGGGCCCAATGAGCAGTTCTTC. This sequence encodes CASSLITQASGRGPNEQFF.